This T cell receptor (beta chain) was recorded in a study of blood T cell repertoires in COVID-19. Here immunoSEQ multiplex PCR was the method, and the copy in TCRdb shows in-frame clones only, minus some. The sample carries about 69,000 clones, approximately 79% recorded once. The CDR3 extends over 13 amino acids. The germline gives CDR1 SEHNR, CDR2 FQNEAQ (reference sequence). The V gene lost 5 bases and the J gene lost 8 bases, with 15 bases spanning the gap. This TCR was sampled from a human donor in a cohort sampled during active COVID-19. The gene calls are TRBV7-9 and TRBJ1-1; maybe TRBD1 (5 bases). The sample comprised peripheral blood. The CDR3 bases are TGTGCCAGCAGCCCCGGGGACGGGGGGGAAGCTTTCTTT. It yields the protein CASSPGDGGEAFF.